The sequence of this TCR beta chain was determined in a study of human T cells and chemical hapten exposure. Many counts were recorded for this clonotype. Its antigen is unknown. Per the germline V gene, CDR1 is SQVTM and CDR2 is ANQGSEA. Trimming took off 7 bases at V and 2 bases at J, with 18 bases between the two ends. CDR3 length: 15 residues. Each cDNA molecule in the library carried unique molecular identifiers. Via MiXCR, TCRdb re-called the RACE reads, giving one row per CDR3 protein. Of 30,000 or so distinct CDR3 sequences detected, almost 6% appear once; the ten largest clones hold around 5%. Study outcomes and limitations: Expanded TCRs showed more large CDR3 clusters than pre-sensitization or healthy control sets.

Time point here: patch test 3, about 24 weeks after DPC sensitization. Noted treatment: therapeutic diphenylcyclopropenone sensitization with weekly scalp DPC. The drawing of blood occurred before each patch test was applied. Participating donors were patients with alopecia, aged 18 to 70 years, considered appropriate candidates for DPC. The material sequenced was whole blood, taken in connection with sensitization to the hapten diphenylcyclopropenone (DPC). V usage is TRBV29-1 and J usage is TRBJ2-1, with D possibly matching TRBD2 (7 bases). The sequence was collected from a man under 40 with alopecia areata. Some clones in this sample may be carry-over from other donors' samples. The CDR3 region has the DNA TGCAGCGCTCCCTTTGGGGGGGGCCCCTACAATGAGCAGTTCTTC. It is translated as CSAPFGGGPYNEQFF.